What follows is one T cell receptor beta chain and its context. One junction end disagrees with the germline gene, perhaps due to a read error. There are 15 residues in the CDR3. Looked up from germline, CDR1 is SNHLY and CDR2 is FYNNEI. The data were taken from a study of blood T cell repertoires in COVID-19. Study context: Both acute and convalescent COVID-19 samples were obtained from the United States, Italy and Spain. In each case, the material was cDNA or gDNA derived from T cells, B-cell-depleted T cells, or PBMCs.

As handled by the study authors: Amplification of reference gene primers provided the estimated nucleated cell counts. TCRdb keeps only in-frame clones here, not all; method: immunoSEQ multiplex PCR. Clonal size and the V and J genes are those of that table, whereas D and trimming came from the DNA. The sample carries about 98,000 clones, more than 60% recorded once. Sequenced material: peripheral blood. The sequence was obtained from a man aged 65 to 79 with acute or convalescent COVID-19. This chain connects TRBV2 to TRBJ2-5; TRBD1 might be the D (7 bases). CDR3 sequence (DNA): TGTGCCAGCAGGGAAGGAGGGGGCCTGGGGGAGACCCAGTACTTC. Protein product: CASREGGGLGETQYF.